Included here is one T cell receptor beta chain sequence, with context. Its recognized antigen is unknown. No quality values exist for individual bases; no much larger clone is one base distant. These data come from a study of cytomegalovirus exposure and HLA in healthy donors (dated by TCRdb to about 2017). About the full investigation: According to a later analysis, one platform produced both the roughly 130 validation repertoires and the approximately 670 repertoires of the first cohort. High-throughput TCR immunosequencing, statistical association of individual TCRs with disease status, and machine learning were combined to predict cytomegalovirus infection status. The study was designed to test whether signatures of past pathogen exposure could be identified by cataloging public T cell receptors. Along with the approximately 670-subject first cohort, a separate validation cohort of over 90 different subjects was used. The study at large found these results: A total of about 180 TCR beta chains were listed by the study as associated with cytomegalovirus. A later analysis had no HLA typing for the validation cohort, so co-occurrence there was scored across all 110 or so repertoires. Cytomegalovirus status was reported to be diagnosed by the classifier with high specificity and sensitivity in both the original and validation cohorts. Most TCR sequences were seen in very few donors, while some public TCRs were found in many individuals. In a later analysis, TCRs clustered in the first cohort were found to also tend to co-occur in the approximately 120 validation repertoires, with 94% of cluster scores above 0. In vitro tests confirmed that a few of the cytomegalovirus-associated TCR beta chains recognize cytomegalovirus antigens. It was suggested by the authors that the approach could potentially be generalized to other disease states and immunological phenotypes.

The donors were included in the validation cohort of roughly 130 subjects, a group kept apart from the approximately 670-subject first cohort. The germline V gene supplies CDR1 LGHNT and CDR2 FRNRAP. V lost 5 bases and J lost 2 bases, and the count of bases not matched to a germline gene is 10. Measured from the cysteine to the phenylalanine, the CDR3 is 17 residues long. Of all the DNA, just the CDR3 is kept, 51 bases in frame from base 1. The library was made by the immunoSEQ multiplex PCR assay. As for the authors' bioinformatics: To diagnose cytomegalovirus status from the catalog of TCR beta chain sequences, a statistical classification framework was built. In TCRdb, the immuneACCESS table is reduced to in-frame sequences with V and J assigned. These tables do not hold every clone; where another copy was compared, an unresolved V gene accounts for under half, and the others remain unexplained. V, J and clone size derive from that table, while D and trimming were established from the DNA sequence. The sample table records more than 95,000 clones; around 86% of these occur just once. The ten most abundant clones make up over 3% of the sample.

The chain was built from TRBV12-5 and TRBJ2-5; TRBD1 lines up with 11 middle nucleotides. This TCR was sampled from a woman aged 18-29 years in good health and CMV-seropositive. Sequencing used PBMCs. The DNA is TGTGCTAGTGGTGACGACCGGGACAGGGGGGGGCAAGAGACCCAGTACTTC. It encodes CASGDDRDRGGQETQYF.